This TCR beta chain was profiled in a study of breast tumors, draining lymph nodes, adjacent tissues. At least ten counts were recorded for this clonotype. Breast cancer patients provided tissue from their axillary draining lymph nodes. TCRdb recomputed calls from the multiplex PCR reads with MiXCR, one row per CDR3 protein. The sample consists of approximately 210,000 distinct CDR3 sequences, 30% to 35% of them appearing once. Sequenced sample: axillary lymph node tissue. The TCR comes from a female donor with breast cancer. Some clones in this sample may be carry-over from other donors' samples.

The CDR3 is CASNRPEGGSTEAFF. DNA of the CDR3: TGTGCCAGTAATCGACCGGAAGGGGGGAGCACTGAAGCTTTCTTT. The gene calls are TRBV19 and TRBJ1-1, with TRBD1 as a possible D gene (6 bases). Germline V gene data show CDR1 as LNHDA and CDR2 as SQIVND (reference sequence). V lost 7 bases, J lost 4 bases, and 19 bases lay in between. The CDR3 is 15 amino acids.